The entry that follows covers one T cell receptor (beta chain) sequence. The antigen remains unidentified. The CDR3 contains 12 residues. The germline V and J ends were trimmed by 5 bases and 5 bases, with 7 bases remaining between them. Germline values: CDR1 SGHNT, CDR2 YENEEA. TCRdb's table, derived via immunoSEQ multiplex PCR, lists solely in-frame clones and lacks some. The sample contains about 130,000 clones, roughly nine tenths of which appear only once. This sample is drawn from a study of T cell responses to AZD1222 COVID-19 vaccine. Findings and caveats of the study: Spike-specific TCR breadth and depth both grew after two AZD1222 doses.

The chain links TRBV11-3 to TRBJ2-1; D might be TRBD2 (5 bases). The material was peripheral blood, obtained on day 0 of AZD1222 vaccination. The clonotype was recovered from an adult in good health. DNA of the CDR3: TGTGCCAGCAGCCCGGGAAACAATGAGCAGTTCTTC. This sequence encodes CASSPGNNEQFF.